The next 2 T cell receptor beta chains were all read from a single sample in a study of blood T cell repertoires in COVID-19. The protocol was immunoSEQ multiplex PCR, while the TCRdb copy is restricted to in-frame clones and leaves out a portion. The sample records about 230,000 clones, 85% to 90% being singletons. The sequenced sample consisted of peripheral blood. These receptors were taken from a man younger than 45 with COVID-19, enrolled during active disease.

This chain links TRBV27 with TRBJ2-7; no clear D. The CDR3 contains 13 residues. From germline, CDR1 is MNHEY and CDR2 SMNVEV (reference sequence). V shed 2 bases and J shed 3 bases, with 8 bases lying between them. The CDR3 protein is CASSLGQFYEQYF. CDR3 bases: TGTGCCAGCAGTTTAGGGCAGTTCTACGAGCAGTACTTC.

This clone was picked up a small number of times. The chain uses TRBV6-5 and TRBJ2-7; 10 nucleotides line up with TRBD2. After removal of 7 bases from V and 3 bases from J, the junction contained 9 bases not matched to a gene. The germline V gene has CDR1 MNHEY and CDR2 SVGAGI. The CDR3 has 15 residues. This CDR3 is CASTSSGGSLYEQYF. CDR3 sequence (DNA): TGTGCCAGCACATCTAGCGGGGGATCCCTCTACGAGCAGTACTTC.